This T cell receptor (beta chain) was sequenced for a study of patients and donors after allogeneic stem cell transplantation. MiXCR, applied by TCRdb to the RT-PCR reads, yields one record per CDR3 protein. The sample includes about a million distinct CDR3 sequences, about a sixth of them seen just once. Germline loops: CDR1 GTSNPN, CDR2 SVGIG (reference sequence). CDR3 size: 12 residues. The V and J ends lost 2 bases and 2 bases respectively, with 6 bases between them. This TCR was sampled from a human donor who was either an allogeneic HSCT recipient or a stem cell or donor lymphocyte infusion donor (not recorded which). It is not recorded whose cells these are; they may come from a transplant donor. J is TRBJ1-1 and V is TRBV30; no clear D. Source material: blood, either unsorted or a sorted T cell fraction (not recorded which). CDR3 in DNA: TGTGCCTGGAGTCCAGCTAACACTGAAGCTTTCTTT. This encodes CAWSPANTEAFF.